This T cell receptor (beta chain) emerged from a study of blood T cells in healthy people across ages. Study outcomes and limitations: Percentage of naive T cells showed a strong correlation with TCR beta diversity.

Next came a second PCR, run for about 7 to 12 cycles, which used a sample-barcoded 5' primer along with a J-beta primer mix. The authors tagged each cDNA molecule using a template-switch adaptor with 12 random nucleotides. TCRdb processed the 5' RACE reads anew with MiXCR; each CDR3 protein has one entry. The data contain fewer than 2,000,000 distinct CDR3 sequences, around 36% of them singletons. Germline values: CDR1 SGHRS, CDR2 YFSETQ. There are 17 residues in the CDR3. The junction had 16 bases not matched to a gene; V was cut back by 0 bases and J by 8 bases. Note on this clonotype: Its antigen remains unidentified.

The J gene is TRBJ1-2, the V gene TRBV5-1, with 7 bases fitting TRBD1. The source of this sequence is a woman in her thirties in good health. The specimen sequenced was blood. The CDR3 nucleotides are TGCGCCAGCAGCTTGGAGTGTAGGGGGCGCAGAGTTAGAGGCTACACCTTC. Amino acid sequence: CASSLECRGRRVRGYTF.